Below are 9 T cell receptor beta chains sequenced from a single sample in a study of shared clonotypes between healthy human individuals. CD8 cells classed as naive were CD45RO-negative and positively selected for CCR7, excluding terminally differentiated effector memory CD45RA+ cells. Sequencing used immunoSEQ multiplex PCR; TCRdb keeps in-frame clones, though not all of them. Of around 550,000 clones listed, roughly 96% are singletons. The sequenced material came from naive CD8+ T cells sorted from blood. These receptors were obtained from a woman in her 30s in good health.

On this clone itself: Other DNA variants within this sample encode the same CDR3. This CDR3 is CASSLGTGYEQYF. The CDR3 bases are TGTGCCAGCAGTTTAGGGACAGGCTACGAGCAGTACTTC. This chain connects TRBV27 to TRBJ2-5; 8 bases fit TRBD1. The end of the DNA is better explained by TRBJ2-7, so the J call may be wrong. The CDR3 covers 13 residues. Germline lookup yields CDR1 MNHEY and CDR2 SMNVEV (reference sequence).

The rearrangement uses TRBV9 and TRBJ2-1; D gene uncertain. The CDR3 contains 14 residues. CDR1 is SGDLS and CDR2 is YYNGEE in the germline V gene. V shed 1 base and J shed 5 bases, with 10 bases lying between them. CDR3 coding DNA: TGTGCCAGCAGCGTATGGGGATCGAACAATGAGCAGTTCTTC. This sequence encodes CASSVWGSNNEQFF. The full variable domain, its missing parts supplied by reference TRBV9 and TRBJ2-1, is DSGVTQTPKHLITATGQRVTLRCSPRSGDLSVYWYQQSLDQGLQFLIQYYNGEERAKGNILERFSAQQFPDLHSELNLSSLELGDSALYFCASSVWGSNNEQFFGPGTRLTVL.

V gene TRBV27 combines with J gene TRBJ2-7; 10 bases align to TRBD1. Losses at the gene ends were 3 bases for V and 3 bases for J; bases not matched to a gene: 8. Germline CDR1 is MNHEY and CDR2 is SMNVEV (reference sequence). CDR3 length: 16 residues. CDR3 in DNA: TGTGCCAGCAGTTTGTCAACCGGGACAGGGGTCTACGAGCAGTACTTC. Translating it yields CASSLSTGTGVYEQYF.

To note about this clone: Other DNA sequences in the same sample also yield this CDR3. The chain couples TRBV27 to TRBJ2-7; D is ambiguous. With 3 bases removed from V and 1 base from J, the gap between germline ends came to 7 bases. This CDR3 has 13 residues. In germline, CDR1 is MNHEY, CDR2 SMNVEV (reference sequence). The CDR3 loop is CASSFLGSYEQYF. The CDR3 bases are TGTGCCAGCAGTTTTCTAGGGTCCTACGAGCAGTACTTC.

This chain uses TRBV28 with TRBJ2-7; D is undetermined. CDR3 length equals 13 residues. V was shortened by 3 bases and J by 2 bases, with 8 bases between the two germline ends. Germline values: CDR1 MDHEN, CDR2 SYDVKM. In nucleotides, the CDR3 is TGTGCCAGCAGTTTGGAAGCCGCCTACGAGCAGTACTTC. It translates to CASSLEAAYEQYF. Full variable domain (remainder filled in from reference TRBV28 and TRBJ2-7): DVKVTQSSRYLVKRTGEKVFLECVQDMDHENMFWYRQDPGLGLRLIYFSYDVKMKEKGDIPEGYSVSREKKERFSLILESASTNQTSMYLCASSLEAAYEQYFGPGTRLTVT.

The gene calls are TRBV10-3 and TRBJ1-1, with TRBD1 as a possible D gene (5 bases). The CDR3 covers 11 residues. The V gene's germline CDR1 is ENHRY and CDR2 SYGVKD. Trimming took off 8 bases at V and 6 bases at J, with 10 bases between the two ends. CDR3 protein: CAIGAGPEAFF. The DNA of the CDR3 is TGTGCCATCGGGGCAGGGCCTGAAGCTTTCTTT.

The V and J genes are TRBV7-2 and TRBJ1-5; no definite D call. This CDR3 spans 14 amino acids. The germline V gene encodes CDR1 SGHTA and CDR2 FQGNSA. The V gene lost 3 bases and the J gene lost 4 bases, with 10 bases spanning the gap. The CDR3 region has the DNA TGTGCCAGCAGCTTGGGGAGCTTAAATCAGCCCCAGCATTTT. Its translation is CASSLGSLNQPQHF.

This chain joins TRBV14 and TRBJ2-1; D may be TRBD1 (6 bases). V lost 0 bases to trimming and J lost 7 bases, with 19 bases between them. The germline gives CDR1 SGHDN, CDR2 FVKESK. This CDR3 region has 17 residues. CDR3: CASSQDPQGVRSNEQFF. The CDR3 DNA reads as TGTGCCAGCAGCCAAGACCCACAGGGTGTACGTTCGAATGAGCAGTTCTTC.

V usage is TRBV4-1 and J usage is TRBJ2-1; tentative D call: TRBD2 (5 bases). Looked up from germline, CDR1 is MGHRA and CDR2 is YSYEKL. Trimming stripped 4 bases from V and 8 bases from J, with 9 bases between. This CDR3 comprises 12 residues. The CDR3 loop reads CASSPDGDEQFF. The CDR3 DNA follows: TGCGCCAGCAGCCCCGACGGGGATGAGCAGTTCTTC.